These T cell receptor beta chains were read from a single sample in a study of OX40 agonist ivuxolimab in advanced cancers. Using immunoSEQ multiplex PCR, the repertoire was profiled, and TCRdb retains in-frame clones only, with some absent. The data contain tens of thousands of clones, approximately 87% of them singletons. The source material was CD4+ or CD8+ T cells sorted from blood, sampled in a trial of the OX40 agonist ivuxolimab. The source is an adult with an advanced solid tumor such as melanoma, head and neck, liver or kidney cancer. CDR3s include the opening cysteine and the closing phenylalanine or tryptophan. Each record gives: clone size, J gene, D gene, V gene, CDR3 protein, CDR3 DNA. D genes are given only for firm matches. Clone size is shown for a subset of rows, as once, few, many or a class of expanded clone.

clone size: NA
J gene: TRBJ1-4
D gene: NA
V gene: TRBV5-1
CDR3 protein: CASSLGPATNEKLFF
CDR3 DNA: TGCGCCAGCAGCTTGGGCCCAGCAACTAATGAAAAACTGTTTTTT

clone size: NA
J gene: TRBJ2-7
D gene: NA
V gene: TRBV10-1
CDR3 protein: CASSSMGGRSYEQYF
CDR3 DNA: TGCGCCAGCAGTTCTATGGGGGGCCGATCCTACGAGCAGTACTTC

clone size: NA
J gene: TRBJ1-1
D gene: NA
V gene: TRBV5-1
CDR3 protein: CASSLQVTTEAFF
CDR3 DNA: TGCGCCAGCAGTCTACAGGTGACCACTGAAGCTTTCTTT

clone size: NA
J gene: TRBJ2-5
D gene: NA
V gene: TRBV5-4
CDR3 protein: CASSFDGARLETQYF
CDR3 DNA: TGTGCCAGCAGCTTTGACGGGGCCCGGCTAGAGACCCAGTACTTC

clone size: few
J gene: TRBJ2-7
D gene: TRBD2
V gene: TRBV7-3
CDR3 protein: CASSLAGGSYEQYF
CDR3 DNA: TGTGCCAGCAGCTTGGCCGGGGGGTCCTACGAGCAGTACTTC

clone size: NA
J gene: TRBJ1-1
D gene: NA
V gene: TRBV11-2
CDR3 protein: CASGGAGRANTEAFF
CDR3 DNA: TGTGCCAGCGGGGGGGCAGGCCGTGCGAACACTGAAGCTTTCTTT

clone size: NA
J gene: TRBJ2-5
D gene: TRBD2
V gene: TRBV5-6
CDR3 protein: CASSSPRSGGFQETQYF
CDR3 DNA: TGTGCCAGCAGCTCCCCCCGGAGCGGGGGGTTCCAAGAGACCCAGTACTTC

clone size: NA
J gene: TRBJ2-7
D gene: NA
V gene: TRBV6-5
CDR3 protein: CASSEGGGKGEQYF
CDR3 DNA: TGTGCCAGCAGTGAAGGAGGGGGGAAGGGCGAGCAGTACTTC

clone size: NA
J gene: TRBJ1-4
D gene: NA
V gene: TRBV7-2
CDR3 protein: CASSAGGQLRELFF
CDR3 DNA: TGTGCCAGCAGCGCGGGCGGACAGCTCCGGGAACTGTTTTTT

clone size: once
J gene: TRBJ1-3
D gene: NA
V gene: TRBV4-3
CDR3 protein: CASSQDSKSSGNTIYF
CDR3 DNA: TGCGCCAGCAGCCAAGATTCGAAAAGCTCTGGAAACACCATATATTTT

clone size: NA
J gene: TRBJ2-7
D gene: NA
V gene: TRBV6-5
CDR3 protein: CASSAGRRYEQYF
CDR3 DNA: TGTGCCAGCAGTGCCGGGCGGCGGTACGAGCAGTACTTC

clone size: NA
J gene: TRBJ2-5
D gene: TRBD2
V gene: TRBV5-1
CDR3 protein: CASNRTSGSQETQYF
CDR3 DNA: TGCGCCAGCAACCGGACTAGCGGGAGCCAAGAGACCCAGTACTTC

clone size: NA
J gene: TRBJ2-7
D gene: TRBD2
V gene: TRBV11-2
CDR3 protein: CASSLRLVAGASYEQYF
CDR3 DNA: TGTGCCAGCAGCTTAAGATTGGTCGCGGGAGCGTCCTACGAGCAGTACTTC

clone size: few
J gene: TRBJ1-1
D gene: NA
V gene: TRBV5-1
CDR3 protein: CASSLVVGLDTEAFF
CDR3 DNA: TGCGCCAGCAGCTTGGTAGTGGGCTTGGACACTGAAGCTTTCTTT

clone size: NA
J gene: TRBJ1-6
D gene: TRBD1
V gene: TRBV7-2
CDR3 protein: CASSIWTGGYSPLHF
CDR3 DNA: TGTGCCAGCAGTATATGGACAGGGGGCTATTCACCCCTCCACTTT

clone size: few
J gene: TRBJ1-2
D gene: TRBD1
V gene: TRBV7-6
CDR3 protein: CASSSETGTGYTF
CDR3 DNA: TGTGCCAGCAGCTCCGAGACAGGGACTGGCTACACCTTC

clone size: few
J gene: TRBJ1-4
D gene: TRBD1
V gene: TRBV2
CDR3 protein: CASSRQGAGEKLFF
CDR3 DNA: TGTGCCAGCAGTAGACAGGGGGCTGGAGAAAAACTGTTTTTT

clone size: NA
J gene: TRBJ2-2
D gene: NA
V gene: TRBV5-1
CDR3 protein: CASKGGQANTGELFF
CDR3 DNA: TGCGCCAGCAAAGGGGGGCAGGCGAACACCGGGGAGCTGTTTTTT

clone size: NA
J gene: TRBJ1-3
D gene: TRBD1
V gene: TRBV9
CDR3 protein: CASSVGQGFSGNTIYF
CDR3 DNA: TGTGCCAGCAGCGTAGGACAGGGGTTTTCTGGAAACACCATATATTTT

clone size: NA
J gene: TRBJ2-6
D gene: NA
V gene: TRBV4-3
CDR3 protein: CASSPDKGTYAGANVLTF
CDR3 DNA: TGCGCCAGCAGCCCGGACAAAGGAACGTACGCTGGGGCCAACGTCCTGACTTTC

clone size: NA
J gene: TRBJ2-7
D gene: TRBD1
V gene: TRBV30
CDR3 protein: CAWGTGASYEQYF
CDR3 DNA: TGTGCCTGGGGGACAGGGGCGTCCTACGAGCAGTACTTC

clone size: NA
J gene: TRBJ1-1
D gene: NA
V gene: TRBV5-4
CDR3 protein: CASSLLAEAFF
CDR3 DNA: TGTGCCAGCAGCTTATTGGCTGAAGCTTTCTTT

clone size: NA
J gene: TRBJ2-3
D gene: TRBD2
V gene: TRBV5-1
CDR3 protein: CASSWAGTSGDTQYF
CDR3 DNA: TGCGCCAGCAGCTGGGCCGGGACTAGCGGAGATACGCAGTATTTT

clone size: NA
J gene: TRBJ1-2
D gene: TRBD1
V gene: TRBV5-1
CDR3 protein: CASSSLQGAYGYTF
CDR3 DNA: TGCGCCAGCAGCTCACTACAGGGGGCCTATGGCTACACCTTC

clone size: NA
J gene: TRBJ2-5
D gene: TRBD2
V gene: TRBV7-7
CDR3 protein: CASSPGLAGETQYF
CDR3 DNA: TGTGCCAGCAGCCCGGGACTAGCGGGGGAGACCCAGTACTTC

clone size: NA
J gene: TRBJ1-1
D gene: TRBD1
V gene: TRBV29-1
CDR3 protein: CSVGTGGTEAFF
CDR3 DNA: TGCAGCGTTGGGACAGGTGGAACTGAAGCTTTCTTT

clone size: NA
J gene: TRBJ1-1
D gene: NA
V gene: TRBV14
CDR3 protein: CASLFLGGKSTEAFF
CDR3 DNA: TGTGCCAGCCTCTTTTTGGGGGGGAAAAGCACTGAAGCTTTCTTT

clone size: few
J gene: TRBJ1-6
D gene: NA
V gene: TRBV7-8
CDR3 protein: CASSLGTVGSPLHF
CDR3 DNA: TGTGCCAGCAGCTTAGGGACGGTCGGCTCACCCCTCCACTTT